This T cell receptor (beta chain) was sequenced during a study of cytomegalovirus exposure and HLA in healthy donors. Broader study findings: Roughly uniform depth of sequencing across donors was assumed in presence/absence analyses.

At sampling all donors were nominally healthy, likely with unrecorded immune exposures. To note about this clone: Its specificity is not known.

Looked up from germline, CDR1 is ENHRY and CDR2 is SYGVKD. The junction had 21 bases not matched to a gene; V was cut back by 4 bases and J by 9 bases. CDR3 length: 20 residues. The PCR made use of 60 Vbeta and 13 Jbeta primers. Using immunoSEQ multiplex PCR, the repertoire was profiled, and TCRdb retains in-frame clones only, with some absent. The top ten clones hold approximately 6% of a sample with 200,000 or so clones, more than 65% of them seen once. Material for sequencing was PBMCs. The TCR originated in a woman in her twenties or thirties in good health and CMV-seropositive. This chain links TRBV10-3 with TRBJ2-1; 13 nucleotides agree with TRBD2. This CDR3 reads CAISGFGTVSRTSGRGEQFF. CDR3 bases: TGTGCCATCAGTGGGTTCGGGACAGTATCAAGGACTAGCGGGAGAGGTGAGCAGTTCTTC.